This entry describes one TCR beta chain. Its antigen is not identified. The data are from a study of cytomegalovirus exposure and HLA in healthy donors. General study points: Across donors, most TCRs were seen rarely, yet some public ones were widespread. Later analysis identified a missense DCLRE1C variant that was linked to TCR beta V- and J-gene trimming.

PCR used 60 Vbeta primers and 13 Jbeta primers. Libraries were prepared by immunoSEQ multiplex PCR; TCRdb keeps only in-frame clonotypes and omits some of them. This table has about 180,000 clones, 70% to 85% appearing once. Though nominally healthy at sampling, donors likely had unrecorded immune exposures. Germline values: CDR1 MDHEN, CDR2 SYDVKM. CDR3 length equals 15 residues. Trimming stripped 3 bases from V and 4 bases from J, with 14 bases between. The gene calls are TRBV28 and TRBJ2-3; TRBD1 is a possible D gene (6 bases). Source material: PBMCs. This TCR came from a man aged 18 to 35 in good health and CMV-seronegative. The CDR3 DNA follows: TGTGCCAGCAGTTTTTGGGCAGGGGAGTCAGATACGCAGTATTTT. Translated: CASSFWAGESDTQYF.